This TCR beta chain originates from a study of T cells in Graves' hyperthyroidism and ophthalmopathy. Researchers barred patients who had uncontrolled infection, other autoimmune disease, pregnancy or lactation. Study results and limitations: Among clonotypes expanded in thyroid above 0.001, most were also found in blood.

This clonotype occurred many times. The antigen is unknown. This CDR3 is built from 13 residues. The ends were cut back, 3 bases at V and 5 bases at J, with 10 bases in the middle. Germline V gene sequence: CDR1 MNHEY, CDR2 SMNVEV (reference sequence). TCR beta CDR3 regions were amplified from RNA. With the HTBI primer set, the TCR CDR3 went through a first round of RT-PCR. TCRdb passed the multiplex PCR reads through MiXCR, listing each CDR3 protein once. There are approximately 620,000 distinct CDR3 sequences in the sample; more than 15% occur only once, and around 3.5% lies in the top ten. The chain couples TRBV27 to TRBJ1-1; the D gene is possibly TRBD1 (6 bases). What was sequenced was blood. This receptor was obtained from a woman in her 40s with Graves' ophthalmopathy. CDR3 sequence (DNA): TGTGCCAGCAGTTTTATAGGGGGGACTGAAGCTTTCTTT. As protein: CASSFIGGTEAFF.